The clone carrying this T cell receptor (beta chain) was detected a few times. No antigen is known for it. The data derive from a study of HIV-infected patients and healthy controls. No cell fractionation was done, so the repertoire covers all unsorted peripheral blood T cells. Approximately 500 ng RNA was reverse transcribed with alpha and beta constant-region primers. Using multiplexing indices, alpha and beta chain libraries were generated apart by chain-specific third strand synthesis. TCRdb re-derived calls from the 5' RACE reads in MiXCR, one entry per CDR3 protein. This sample has roughly 13,000 distinct CDR3 sequences, with roughly a tenth found just once. Trimming removed 1 base at V and 5 bases at J, with 8 bases between. CDR1 and CDR2 (germline): MNHNS, SASEGT. CDR3 length: 13 amino acids. The study, taken as a whole, reports: In HIV-infected patients, the apparent post-therapy Gini index recovery did not replicate in size-matched data.

The source of this sequence is an adult in good health. The chain uses TRBV6-1 and TRBJ1-2; no definite D call. The sequenced sample consisted of blood. CDR3 loop: CASSEGPDYGYTF. CDR3 sequence (DNA): TGTGCCAGCAGTGAAGGGCCCGATTATGGCTACACCTTC.